Given below is one T cell receptor beta chain in context. Its antigen is currently unknown. This record comes from a study of T cell responses to AZD1222 COVID-19 vaccine. Assay: immunoSEQ multiplex PCR; the TCRdb copy retains only in-frame clones and omits some. The table includes 160,000 or so clones, roughly 90% detected once. The study's findings and limits: Baseline testing showed seropositivity in only a handful of AZD1222 recipients. Targets within unmutated variant regions were reportedly found for nearly half of spike-specific TCRs.

This sequence originates from an adult in good health. The starting material was peripheral blood, obtained on day 0 of AZD1222 vaccination.

CDR3 loop: CASSELAGSGNTIYF. The CDR3 nucleotides are TGTGCCAGCAGTGAATTGGCAGGCTCTGGAAACACCATATATTTT. The gene calls are TRBV6-1 and TRBJ1-3; D is ambiguous. From germline, CDR1 is MNHNS and CDR2 SASEGT. The CDR3 is 15 amino acids. The germline V and J ends were trimmed by 2 bases and 0 bases, with 8 bases remaining between them.